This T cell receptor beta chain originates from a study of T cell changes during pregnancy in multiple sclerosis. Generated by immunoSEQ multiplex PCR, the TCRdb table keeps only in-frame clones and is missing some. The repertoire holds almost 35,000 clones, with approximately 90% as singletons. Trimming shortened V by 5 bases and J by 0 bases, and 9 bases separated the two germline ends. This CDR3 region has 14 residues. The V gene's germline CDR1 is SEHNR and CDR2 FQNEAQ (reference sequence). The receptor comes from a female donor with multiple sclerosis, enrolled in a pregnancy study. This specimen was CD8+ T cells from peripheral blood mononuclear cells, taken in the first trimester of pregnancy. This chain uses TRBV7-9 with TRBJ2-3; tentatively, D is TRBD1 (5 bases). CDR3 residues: CASSEDKSTDTQYF. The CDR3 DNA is TGTGCCAGCAGCGAGGACAAGAGCACAGATACGCAGTATTTT.